These 32 T cell receptor beta chains came from one sample sequenced in a study of shared clonotypes between healthy human individuals. Sequencing used immunoSEQ multiplex PCR; TCRdb keeps in-frame clones, though not all of them. The sample includes 600,000 or so clones, roughly 95% of them seen just once. Terminally differentiated effector memory CD45RA+ cells were left out of the naive CD8 fraction, which was CD45RO-negative and positively selected for CCR7. Sequencing used naive CD8+ T cells sorted from blood. The origin of the receptors is a woman in her 30s in good health.

The rearrangement links TRBV14 to TRBJ2-3; the D gene is possibly TRBD2 (5 bases). Germline values: CDR1 SGHDN, CDR2 FVKESK. The ends were cut back, 3 bases at V and 0 bases at J, with 10 bases in the middle. The CDR3 has 15 residues. CDR3 DNA sequence: TGTGCCAGCAGCCACCTAGCCACTAGCACAGATACGCAGTATTTT. Translating gives CASSHLATSTDTQYF.

This sequence joins TRBV19 and TRBJ1-1; the D gene is possibly TRBD1 (5 bases). Trimming cost V 3 bases and J 6 bases, with 17 bases left between them. This CDR3 has 15 residues. CDR1 LNHDA and CDR2 SQIVND come from the germline V gene (reference sequence). The CDR3 nucleotides are TGTGCCAGTAGTATTAAGGGAACAGGACGACCTGAAGCTTTCTTT. This sequence encodes CASSIKGTGRPEAFF.

Details on this clone: The same CDR3 can be traced to other DNA sequences in this sample. The chain couples TRBV27 to TRBJ2-1, with 7 bases matching TRBD2. Trimming took 6 bases from V and 7 from J; bases not matched to a gene: 0. Germline V gives CDR1 MNHEY, CDR2 SMNVEV (reference sequence). The CDR3 covers 11 residues. The CDR3, as DNA: TGTGCCAGCAGGGGGGGGAATGAGCAGTTCTTC. Its translation is CASRGGNEQFF.

The chain joins TRBV28 to TRBJ1-2; D is perhaps TRBD1 (5 bases). This CDR3 is built from 13 residues. CDR1 and CDR2 from the germline V gene are MDHEN and SYDVKM. Trimming left V 4 bases short and J 10 bases short, with 16 bases between. The CDR3 reads CASSSPGGALYTF. CDR3 DNA sequence: TGTGCCAGCAGTTCCCCTGGCGGGGCCCTCTACACCTTC.

This chain connects TRBV6-1 to TRBJ1-2; D is ambiguous. Germline V gives CDR1 MNHNS, CDR2 SASEGT. Trimming removed 2 bases from V and 6 bases from J, with 7 bases in between. This CDR3 has 12 residues. The CDR3 spells CASSEYIHGYTF. For the CDR3, the DNA is TGTGCCAGCAGTGAATACATCCATGGCTACACCTTC.

The chain uses TRBV4-1 and TRBJ2-1; 9 bases match TRBD2. The CDR3 is made up of 18 amino acids. With 2 bases clipped from V and 5 bases from J, the junction kept 13 bases outside the gene matches. The germline CDR1 and CDR2 sequences are MGHRA and YSYEKL. The CDR3 spells CASSQTVSGRGLHNEQFF. In DNA, the CDR3 is TGCGCCAGCAGCCAAACCGTTAGCGGGAGAGGTCTCCACAATGAGCAGTTCTTC.

V usage is TRBV6-5 and J usage is TRBJ1-5; D remains ambiguous. CDR3 length: 15 residues. CDR1 is MNHEY and CDR2 is SVGAGI in the germline V gene. The ends were cut back, 6 bases at V and 4 bases at J, with 16 bases in the middle. The CDR3 loop is CASSQDESRNQPQHF. The CDR3 DNA sequence: TGTGCCAGCAGCCAGGACGAGTCTCGAAATCAGCCCCAGCATTTT.

The chain employs TRBV12-1 and TRBJ2-5; the table's TRBD2 call for D was not verified on the DNA. TRBV12-1 is described as a pseudogene. CDR3 length equals 12 residues. The CDR3 protein is CATAGIAREQYF. The CDR3 region has the DNA TGTGCCACCGCAGGAATAGCGCGTGAGCAGTACTTC.

In this sample, this clone turned up once. This rearrangement joins TRBV6-4 to TRBJ1-5; D unclear. The CDR3 has 14 residues. CDR1 and CDR2 (germline): MRHNA, SNTAGT. Trimming stripped 3 bases from V and 0 bases from J, with 6 bases between. The CDR3 DNA is TGTGCCAGCAGTGAGATATATAGCAATCAGCCCCAGCATTTT. Its protein is CASSEIYSNQPQHF.

This clone was observed a few times. This chain links TRBV4-1 with TRBJ1-4; D is possibly TRBD1 (5 bases). Trimming cost V 0 bases and J 4 bases, with 6 bases left between them. The CDR3 has 14 residues. Per germline, CDR1 MGHRA and CDR2 YSYEKL. The CDR3: CASSQDDSNEKLFF. CDR3 bases: TGCGCCAGCAGCCAAGATGACAGTAATGAAAAACTGTTTTTT.

The V and J genes are TRBV7-9 and TRBJ1-5; unclear D gene. Trimming removed 3 bases from V and 0 bases from J, with 6 bases in between. The CDR3 covers 14 residues. CDR1 and CDR2 (germline): SEHNR, FQNEAQ (reference sequence). The CDR3 nucleotides read TGTGCCAGCAGCTTTGGGAATAGCAATCAGCCCCAGCATTTT. Translation gives CASSFGNSNQPQHF.

The chain carries TRBV14 and TRBJ2-3; D ambiguous. There are 12 residues in the CDR3. Looked up from germline, CDR1 is SGHDN and CDR2 is FVKESK. Trimming took off 8 bases at V and 1 base at J, with 7 bases between the two ends. The CDR3 protein is CASGSGTDTQYF. CDR3 DNA sequence: TGTGCCAGCGGTTCGGGCACAGATACGCAGTATTTT.

J is TRBJ2-7 and V is TRBV27, with D possibly TRBD2 on 6 matching bases. The CDR3 has 16 residues. CDR1 is MNHEY, CDR2 SMNVEV, per germline (reference sequence). V lost 0 bases, J lost 0 bases, and 12 bases lay in between. CDR3 loop: CASSLSRGTPSYEQYF. The CDR3 DNA reads TGTGCCAGCAGTTTATCGCGGGGCACCCCCTCCTACGAGCAGTACTTC.

The rearrangement joins TRBV14 to TRBJ2-1, with no clear D. The germline V gene has CDR1 SGHDN and CDR2 FVKESK. Trimming pared 7 bases from V and 3 bases from J, leaving 7 bases between. CDR3 length: 12 amino acids. The CDR3 region has the DNA TGTGCCAGCAATCTAGGCTACAATGAGCAGTTCTTC. It yields the protein CASNLGYNEQFF.

The chain couples TRBV29-1 to TRBJ2-7; D gene unclear. The CDR3 has 13 amino acids. CDR1 is SQVTM, CDR2 ANQGSEA, per germline. V was shortened by 2 bases and J by 2 bases, with 10 bases between the two germline ends. CDR3 DNA: TGCAGCGTTGAACTGGGCAGGACCTACGAGCAGTACTTC. This codes for CSVELGRTYEQYF.

The V call is TRBV9, the J call TRBJ2-3, with 8 bases that match TRBD2. Germline lookup yields CDR1 SGDLS and CDR2 YYNGEE. The ends lost 2 bases at V and 5 bases at J; junction bases unmatched: 4. The CDR3 length is 14 residues. The CDR3 sequence: CASSVPGRGDTQYF. CDR3 coding DNA: TGTGCCAGCAGCGTCCCCGGGAGGGGAGATACGCAGTATTTT.

This clone was detected only once. V is TRBV11-1 and J is TRBJ2-7; D is perhaps TRBD1 (6 bases). CDR3 length: 18 residues. V was pared by 3 bases and J by 4 bases, with 25 bases between. Looked up from germline, CDR1 is SGHAT and CDR2 is FQDESV (reference sequence). CDR3: CASSFYPARGRTEYEQYF. CDR3 coding DNA: TGTGCCAGCAGCTTCTACCCCGCCAGGGGTCGGACTGAATACGAGCAGTACTTC.

The rearrangement joins TRBV27 to TRBJ2-7, with D possibly TRBD1 on 6 matching bases. Looked up from germline, CDR1 is MNHEY and CDR2 is SMNVEV (reference sequence). The V end was cut by 8 bases, the J end by 3 bases, with 8 bases between. CDR3 length equals 11 residues. CDR3 DNA sequence: TGTGCCAGCCAAGGGGGCTACGAGCAGTACTTC. Protein sequence: CASQGGYEQYF.

The CDR3 coding sequence is TGTGCCAGCAGTGCGGGACTAGCGACATACGAGCAGTACTTC. Translating gives CASSAGLATYEQYF. V gene TRBV6-4 combines with J gene TRBJ2-7; TRBD2 agrees at 10 bases. This CDR3 has 14 amino acids. The V segment lost 4 bases and the J segment 4 bases; nucleotides outside the gene matches: 4. CDR1 is MRHNA, CDR2 SNTAGT, per germline.

The gene calls are TRBV23-1 and TRBJ1-5, with D tentatively TRBD1 (5 bases). TRBV23-1 carries the ORF label, with uncertain function. This CDR3 is built from 15 residues. Trimming stripped 6 bases from V and 11 bases from J, with 23 bases between. The CDR3 DNA sequence: TGCGCCAGCAGGCAAGTAAGGGGCCTATTCGTAACCCAGCATTTT. Translated, it gives CASRQVRGLFVTQHF.

J is TRBJ1-2 and V is TRBV14; 7 bases align to TRBD1. Germline loops: CDR1 SGHDN, CDR2 FVKESK. V was clipped by 6 bases and J by 4 bases; unmatched bases: 8. CDR3 length equals 14 residues. CDR3 in DNA: TGTGCCAGCAGTGAGACAGGGAATATCTATGGCTACACCTTC. Protein product: CASSETGNIYGYTF. The whole variable domain, filled in from reference TRBV14 and TRBJ1-2, reads EAGVTQFPSHSVIEKGQTVTLRCDPISGHDNLYWYRRVMGKEIKFLLHFVKESKQDESGMPNNRFLAERTGGTYSTLKVQPAELEDSGVYFCASSETGNIYGYTFGSGTRLTVV.

With respect to this clone: Other DNA sequences from this sample encode an identical CDR3 as well. J is TRBJ2-7 and V is TRBV7-6; a weak D match, TRBD2 (5 bases). This CDR3 is 13 amino acids long. The germline V and J ends were trimmed by 4 bases and 3 bases, with 10 bases remaining between them. In germline, CDR1 is SGHVS, CDR2 FNYEAQ. DNA of the CDR3: TGTGCCAGCAGCTCCGGACTCAGCTACGAGCAGTACTTC. Translated, it gives CASSSGLSYEQYF.

This chain joins TRBV28 and TRBJ2-3, with 9 bases fitting TRBD1. Germline trimming cut 8 bases from V and 4 bases from J; bases unmatched to any gene: 4. The CDR3 is 13 amino acids. Germline V lookup: CDR1 MDHEN, CDR2 SYDVKM. The CDR3 region is CASGGTGPDTQYF. In DNA form, the CDR3 reads TGTGCCAGCGGGGGGACAGGGCCAGATACGCAGTATTTT.

CDR3 amino acids: CASSQEGRRAYEQYF. Here the CDR3 DNA reads TGCGCCAGCAGCCAAGAGGGCCGACGGGCGTACGAGCAGTACTTC. V gene TRBV4-1 combines with J gene TRBJ2-7; no reliable D call. Germline loops: CDR1 MGHRA, CDR2 YSYEKL. The ends were cut back, 0 bases at V and 4 bases at J, with 13 bases in the middle. The CDR3 runs 15 residues.

The V call is TRBV11-2, the J call TRBJ2-2, with a weak D call TRBD2 (6 bases). The CDR3 has 14 residues. The ends were cut back, 5 bases at V and 3 bases at J, with 10 bases in the middle. Germline-derived CDR1 and CDR2 are SGHAT and FQNNGV. The CDR3 DNA is TGTGCCAGCAGCGCGACGGGGGACACCGGGGAGCTGTTTTTT. Protein: CASSATGDTGELFF.

This chain connects TRBV7-8 to TRBJ2-1; the match to TRBD2 covers 10 bases. The ends lost 5 bases at V and 4 bases at J; junction bases unmatched: 5. The CDR3 contains 15 residues. The germline V gene encodes CDR1 SGHVS and CDR2 FQNEAQ. The CDR3 reads CASSPSGSRYNEQFF. CDR3 sequence (DNA): TGTGCCAGCAGCCCTAGCGGGAGTCGTTACAATGAGCAGTTCTTC.

This chain uses TRBV14 with TRBJ1-1, with unresolved D. The CDR3 extends over 13 amino acids. V lost 4 bases to trimming and J lost 7 bases, with 13 bases between them. The V gene's germline CDR1 is SGHDN and CDR2 FVKESK. The CDR3 region has the DNA TGTGCCAGCAGCCGGACCGCCCTAATTGAAGCTTTCTTT. Its protein is CASSRTALIEAFF.

The V call is TRBV27, the J call TRBJ2-5, with D possibly matching TRBD2 (5 bases). The V gene's germline CDR1 is MNHEY and CDR2 SMNVEV (reference sequence). The CDR3 runs 15 residues. The germline V and J ends were trimmed by 3 bases and 2 bases, with 13 bases remaining between them. This CDR3 reads CASSFRLAGQETQYF. As DNA, the CDR3 is TGTGCCAGCAGTTTTCGGCTAGCCGGTCAAGAGACCCAGTACTTC.

The chain carries TRBV11-2 and TRBJ2-7; D might be TRBD2 (6 bases). The CDR3 covers 15 residues. Per germline, CDR1 SGHAT and CDR2 FQNNGV. V was cut by 0 bases and J by 1 base, with 10 bases left in between. The CDR3 loop is CASSLEWGVSYEQYF. The CDR3 region has the DNA TGTGCCAGCAGCTTAGAATGGGGGGTATCCTACGAGCAGTACTTC.

The chain is built from TRBV12-2 and TRBJ2-3; TRBD2, as called in the table, went unchecked against the DNA. TRBV12-2 is a pseudogene. The CDR3 loop spans 17 amino acids. Here the CDR3 reads CASRLVGTSGVTDTQYF. DNA of the CDR3: TGTGCAAGTCGCTTAGTAGGGACTAGCGGGGTCACAGATACGCAGTATTTT.

This chain uses TRBV4-1 with TRBJ2-7, with 9 bases fitting TRBD2. This CDR3 comprises 15 residues. Germline V gene lookup returns CDR1 MGHRA and CDR2 YSYEKL. J lost 2 bases, V lost 1 base, and 3 bases had no gene match. CDR3 residues: CASSQVPSGTYEQYF. DNA for the CDR3: TGCGCCAGCAGCCAAGTGCCTAGCGGGACCTACGAGCAGTACTTC.

A single count supports this clone. The V gene is TRBV28, the J gene TRBJ2-5, with 7 bases that match TRBD2. The CDR3 is 15 amino acids. V was pared by 6 bases and J by 11 bases, with 18 bases of the junction left unmatched. Germline V gene sequence: CDR1 MDHEN, CDR2 SYDVKM. The CDR3 loop is CASSAITGRAREQYF. The CDR3 bases are TGTGCCAGCAGCGCCATTACCGGTCGTGCGCGGGAGCAGTACTTC. The full variable domain, completed using reference TRBV28 and TRBJ2-5, is DVKVTQSSRYLVKRTGEKVFLECVQDMDHENMFWYRQDPGLGLRLIYFSYDVKMKEKGDIPEGYSVSREKKERFSLILESASTNQTSMYLCASSAITGRAREQYFGPGTRLLVL.